This TCR beta chain was identified in a study of blood T cell repertoires in COVID-19. CDR1 is DFQATT, CDR2 SNEGSKA, per germline (reference sequence). The CDR3 runs 16 residues. Trimming removed 3 bases from V and 2 bases from J; junction bases left unmatched: 8. Only in-frame clones appear in the TCRdb table, and some are missing; sequencing was by immunoSEQ multiplex PCR. The data show 130,000 to 150,000 clones, 70% to 85% seen once. The clonotype comes from a woman older than 75 with acute or convalescent COVID-19. This chain uses TRBV20-1 with TRBJ2-2; 8 bases match TRBD2. Sequenced sample: peripheral blood. The CDR3 sequence is CSASLTSGGNTGELFF. In nucleotides, the CDR3 is TGCAGTGCTAGTTTGACGAGCGGGGGTAACACCGGGGAGCTGTTTTTT.